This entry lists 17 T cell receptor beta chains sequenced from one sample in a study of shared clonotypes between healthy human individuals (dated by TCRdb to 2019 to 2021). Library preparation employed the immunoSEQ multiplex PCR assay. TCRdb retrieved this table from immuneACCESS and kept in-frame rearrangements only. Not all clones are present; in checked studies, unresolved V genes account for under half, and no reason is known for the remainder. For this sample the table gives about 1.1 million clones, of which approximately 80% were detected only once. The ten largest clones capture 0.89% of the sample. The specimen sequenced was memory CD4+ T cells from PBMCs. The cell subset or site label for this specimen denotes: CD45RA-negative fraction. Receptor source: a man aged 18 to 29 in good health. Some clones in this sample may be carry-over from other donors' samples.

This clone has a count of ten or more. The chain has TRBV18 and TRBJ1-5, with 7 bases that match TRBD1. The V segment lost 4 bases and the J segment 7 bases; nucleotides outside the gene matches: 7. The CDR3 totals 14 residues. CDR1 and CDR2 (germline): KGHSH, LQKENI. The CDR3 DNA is TGTGCCAGCTCACAGGGACAGAGTATCCAGCCCCAGCATTTT. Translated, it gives CASSQGQSIQPQHF.

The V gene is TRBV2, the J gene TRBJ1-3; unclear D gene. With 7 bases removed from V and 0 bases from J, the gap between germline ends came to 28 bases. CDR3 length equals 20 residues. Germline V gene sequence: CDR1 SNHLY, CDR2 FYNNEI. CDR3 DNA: TGTGCCAGCAAGAGGGAGTGGCAGGAGGTTTATCTGGGCTCTGGAAACACCATATATTTT. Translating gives CASKREWQEVYLGSGNTIYF. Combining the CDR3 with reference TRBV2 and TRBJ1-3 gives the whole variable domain EPEVTQTPSHQVTQMGQEVILRCVPISNHLYFYWYRQILGQKVEFLVSFYNNEISEKSEIFDDQFSVERPDGSNFTLKIRSTKLEDSAMYFCASKREWQEVYLGSGNTIYFGEGSWLTVV.

CDR3 nucleotide sequence: TGCGCCACGCACTACGGTTCGGTGGCCCAAGAGACCCAGTACTTC. This gives the protein CATHYGSVAQETQYF. This chain uses TRBV5-1 with TRBJ2-5; no definite D call. Germline-derived CDR1 and CDR2 are SGHRS and YFSETQ. V was shortened by 9 bases and J by 1 base, with 19 bases between the two germline ends. The CDR3 spans 15 residues.

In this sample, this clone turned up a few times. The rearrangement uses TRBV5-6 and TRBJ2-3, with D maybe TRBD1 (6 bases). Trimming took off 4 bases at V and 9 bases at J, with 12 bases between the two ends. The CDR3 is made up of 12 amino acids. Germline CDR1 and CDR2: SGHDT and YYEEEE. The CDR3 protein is CASSLTRGTQYF. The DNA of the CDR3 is TGTGCCAGCAGCCTCACTAGGGGGACGCAGTATTTT.

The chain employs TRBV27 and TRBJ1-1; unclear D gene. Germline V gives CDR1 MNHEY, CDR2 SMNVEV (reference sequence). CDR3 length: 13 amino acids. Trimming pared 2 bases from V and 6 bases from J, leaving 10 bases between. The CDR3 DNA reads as TGTGCCAGCAGTTTACGAAGGTCTTCTGAAGCTTTCTTT. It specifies CASSLRRSSEAFF.

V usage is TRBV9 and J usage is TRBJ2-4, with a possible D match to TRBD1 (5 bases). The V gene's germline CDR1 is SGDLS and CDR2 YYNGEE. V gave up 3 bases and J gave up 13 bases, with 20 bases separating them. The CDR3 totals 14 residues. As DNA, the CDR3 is TGTGCCAGCAGCGCTAACCCAGGGAAATCCTCCCAGTACTTC. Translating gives CASSANPGKSSQYF.

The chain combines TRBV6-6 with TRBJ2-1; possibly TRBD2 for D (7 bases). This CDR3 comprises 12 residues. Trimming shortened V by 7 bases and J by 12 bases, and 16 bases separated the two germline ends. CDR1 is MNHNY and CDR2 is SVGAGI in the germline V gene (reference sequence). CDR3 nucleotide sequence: TGTGCCAGCACCACCCGGGGGGCCGCGCAGTTCTTC. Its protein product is CASTTRGAAQFF.

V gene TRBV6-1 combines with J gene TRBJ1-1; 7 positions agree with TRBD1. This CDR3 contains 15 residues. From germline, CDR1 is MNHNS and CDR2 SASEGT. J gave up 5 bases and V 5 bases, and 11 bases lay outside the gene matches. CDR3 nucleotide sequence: TGTGCCAGCAGTCACTGGACAGGTGACAGGACTGAAGCTTTCTTT. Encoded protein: CASSHWTGDRTEAFF.

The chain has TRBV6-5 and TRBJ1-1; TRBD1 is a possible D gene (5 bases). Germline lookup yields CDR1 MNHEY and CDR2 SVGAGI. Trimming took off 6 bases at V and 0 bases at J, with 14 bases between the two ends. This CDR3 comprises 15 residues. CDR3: CASSVGGAVNTEAFF. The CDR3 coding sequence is TGTGCCAGCAGCGTAGGAGGGGCCGTGAACACTGAAGCTTTCTTT.

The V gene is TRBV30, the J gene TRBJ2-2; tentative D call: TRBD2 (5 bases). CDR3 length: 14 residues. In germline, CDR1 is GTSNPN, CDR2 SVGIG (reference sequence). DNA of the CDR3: TGTGCTCGTGTGGACTTACTGAACACCGGGGAGCTGTTTTTT. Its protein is CARVDLLNTGELFF.

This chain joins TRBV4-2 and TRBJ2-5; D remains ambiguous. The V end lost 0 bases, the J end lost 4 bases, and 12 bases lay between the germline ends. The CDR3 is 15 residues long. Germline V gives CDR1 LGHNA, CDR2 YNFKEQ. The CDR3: CASSQDSLSAETQYF. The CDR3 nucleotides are TGTGCCAGCAGCCAAGATAGTCTATCTGCAGAGACCCAGTACTTC.

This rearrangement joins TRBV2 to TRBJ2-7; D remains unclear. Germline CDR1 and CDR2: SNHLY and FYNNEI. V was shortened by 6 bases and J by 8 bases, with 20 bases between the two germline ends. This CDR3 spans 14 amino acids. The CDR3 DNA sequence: TGTGCCAGCAGGAAACCAGACGGCCTAGGCAAGCAGTACTTC. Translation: CASRKPDGLGKQYF. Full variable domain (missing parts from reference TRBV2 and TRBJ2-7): EPEVTQTPSHQVTQMGQEVILRCVPISNHLYFYWYRQILGQKVEFLVSFYNNEISEKSEIFDDQFSVERPDGSNFTLKIRSTKLEDSAMYFCASRKPDGLGKQYFGPGTRLTVT.

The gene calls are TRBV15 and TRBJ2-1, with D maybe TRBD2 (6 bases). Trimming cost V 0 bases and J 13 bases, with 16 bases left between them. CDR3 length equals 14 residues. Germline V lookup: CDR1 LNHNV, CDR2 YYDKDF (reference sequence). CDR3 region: CATSREQAGSGQFF. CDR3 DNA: TGTGCCACCAGCAGAGAACAGGCGGGGTCGGGACAGTTCTTC. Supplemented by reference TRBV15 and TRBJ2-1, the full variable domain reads DAMVIQNPRYQVTQFGKPVTLSCSQTLNHNVMYWYQQKSSQAPKLLFHYYDKDFNNEADTPDNFQSRRPNTSFCFLDIRSPGLGDTAMYLCATSREQAGSGQFFGPGTRLTVL.

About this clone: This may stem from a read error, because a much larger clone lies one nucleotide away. CDR3 nucleotide sequence: TGCGCCAGCAGCTCGGCGAGCTCTGGAAACACCATATATTTT. It encodes CASSSASSGNTIYF. This chain links TRBV5-1 with TRBJ1-3; D is ambiguous. The V and J ends lost 3 bases and 0 bases respectively, with 7 bases between them. Germline V gene data show CDR1 as SGHRS and CDR2 as YFSETQ. CDR3 length equals 14 residues.

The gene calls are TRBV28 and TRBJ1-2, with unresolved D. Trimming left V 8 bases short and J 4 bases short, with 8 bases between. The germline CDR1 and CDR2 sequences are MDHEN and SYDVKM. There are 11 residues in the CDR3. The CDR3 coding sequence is TGTGCCAGCCTTGGAGCCTATGGCTACACCTTC. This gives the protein CASLGAYGYTF.

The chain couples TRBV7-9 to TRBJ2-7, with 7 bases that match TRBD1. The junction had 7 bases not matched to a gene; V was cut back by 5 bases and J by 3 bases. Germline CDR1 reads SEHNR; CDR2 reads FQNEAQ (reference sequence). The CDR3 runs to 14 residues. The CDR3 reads CASSPPQGNYEQYF. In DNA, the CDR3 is TGTGCCAGCAGCCCCCCACAGGGGAACTACGAGCAGTACTTC.

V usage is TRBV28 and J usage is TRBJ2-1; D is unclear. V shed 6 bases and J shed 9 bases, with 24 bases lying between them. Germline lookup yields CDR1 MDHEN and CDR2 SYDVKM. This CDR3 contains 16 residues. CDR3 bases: TGTGCCAGCAGCTCCGGCGTGTACTCAACCTGGGGTGAGCAGTTCTTC. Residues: CASSSGVYSTWGEQFF. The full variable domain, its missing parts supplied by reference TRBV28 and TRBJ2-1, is DVKVTQSSRYLVKRTGEKVFLECVQDMDHENMFWYRQDPGLGLRLIYFSYDVKMKEKGDIPEGYSVSREKKERFSLILESASTNQTSMYLCASSSGVYSTWGEQFFGPGTRLTVL.